Listed here are 19 T cell receptor beta chains from one sample, sequenced in a study of CXCR3-negative and CXCR3-positive naive CD8 T cells (dated 2019 in TCRdb). What the research found in general, with its limitations: Compared with CXCR3-negative naive cells, CXCR3-positive naive cells had TRB CDR3s with higher hydrophobicity (lower Kidera factor 4), lower energy, and higher strength and volume indices.

Sequencing instrument: NextSeq 550. The Human TCR Profiling Kit (MiLaboratory) was used to prepare UMI-labeled 5' RACE TRB cDNA libraries. The reads were reprocessed in TCRdb, with one entry per CDR3 protein sequence and no accompanying DNA. This sample's table lists under 85,000 distinct CDR3 sequences. Approximately 0.62% of the sample is taken by the ten largest. These receptors have no identified antigens. The sequencing sample was made of naive CXCR3+ CD8+ T cells from blood. The sample's cell subset or site label, decoded: CD45RO-CCR7+CD27+CD95- naive CD8+ T cells expressing CXCR3 (TNR3+). The origin of the receptors is a human donor in good health. Some clones in this sample may be carry-over from other donors' samples.

The chain employs TRBV27 and TRBJ2-2; TCRdb calls TRBD1, which cannot be checked without DNA. The length of the CDR3 is 15 residues. Germline CDR1 is MNHEY and CDR2 is SMNVEV (reference sequence). The chain's CDR3 is CASSLKGPYFGELFF.

This chain uses TRBV7-9 with TRBJ1-3; lacking DNA, the TRBD1 call made by TCRdb goes unchecked. Germline V gene sequence: CDR1 SEHNR, CDR2 FQNEAQ (reference sequence). CDR3 length: 15 residues. This chain's CDR3 is CASSDRDSSGNTIYF.

This chain uses TRBV13 with TRBJ2-1. Germline loops: CDR1 PRHDT, CDR2 FYEKMQ (reference sequence). The CDR3 runs 12 residues. CDR3 in amino acids: CASSSYYNEQFF.

This chain's CDR3 is CASSNPRDSKETQYF. The V call is TRBV28, the J call TRBJ2-5; without DNA, the TCRdb call of TRBD1 cannot be checked. Per germline, CDR1 MDHEN and CDR2 SYDVKM. The CDR3 extends over 15 amino acids.

CDR3 residues: CASSPRDGSYEQYF. The chain links TRBV11-3 to TRBJ2-7; there is no DNA to check the TCRdb D call of TRBD1. Germline CDR1 SGHNT, CDR2 YENEEA. The length of the CDR3 is 14 residues.

The rearrangement uses TRBV7-9 and TRBJ2-1; the TCRdb D gene call, TRBD1, has no DNA to confirm it. This CDR3 has 14 amino acids. The germline CDR1 and CDR2 sequences are SEHNR and FQNEAQ (reference sequence). The CDR3 spells CASSLLDRPNEQFF.

This chain links TRBV21-1 with TRBJ2-1; checking the TCRdb D call of TRBD1 is not possible without DNA. TRBV21-1 is termed a pseudogene. This CDR3 has 17 residues. This CDR3 is CASSKRAGGRRCNEQFF.

V and J are TRBV28 and TRBJ1-5; TCRdb returns TRBD1, unconfirmable since there is no DNA. Germline CDR1 reads MDHEN; CDR2 reads SYDVKM. The CDR3 is 11 residues long. CDR3 loop: CATGSNQPQHF.

The V and J genes are TRBV25-1 and TRBJ1-1; TCRdb outputs TRBD1, but without DNA this stays unchecked. The germline gives CDR1 MGHDK, CDR2 SYGVNS. This CDR3 has 12 residues. This CDR3 is CASSLQETEAFF.

V is TRBV29-1 and J is TRBJ2-7; TCRdb indicates TRBD1, and absent DNA this call remains unverified. Germline assignment: CDR1 SQVTM and CDR2 ANQGSEA. CDR3 length equals 13 residues. The CDR3 region is CSALGGPSYEQYF.

The chain recombines TRBV9 with TRBJ2-7; TCRdb's D call, TRBD1, is unchecked because there is no DNA. The germline gives CDR1 SGDLS, CDR2 YYNGEE. This CDR3 spans 14 amino acids. CDR3: CASSRDGGVYEQYF.

The genes are TRBV30 and TRBJ2-7; TCRdb's assignment of TRBD2 cannot be checked, as there is no DNA. The CDR3 is made up of 14 amino acids. Germline values: CDR1 GTSNPN, CDR2 SVGIG (reference sequence). This CDR3 is CAWSLTSRGSEQYF.

This sequence joins TRBV15 and TRBJ1-2. Germline values: CDR1 LNHNV, CDR2 YYDKDF (reference sequence). The CDR3 extends over 15 amino acids. CDR3 sequence: CATSRDVIANYGYTF.

The CDR3 spells CSARDDRGNTEAFF. The chain has TRBV20-1 and TRBJ1-1; no DNA is available, so the TRBD1 call from TCRdb remains unchecked. CDR3 length: 14 amino acids. Germline CDR1 reads DFQATT; CDR2 reads SNEGSKA (reference sequence).

This chain links TRBV29-1 with TRBJ2-3; TCRdb outputs TRBD1, but without DNA this stays unchecked. CDR3 length: 13 residues. Germline CDR1 SQVTM, CDR2 ANQGSEA. The CDR3 here is CSARTGSGDTQYF.

This chain links TRBV29-1 with TRBJ1-1. Germline assignment: CDR1 SQVTM and CDR2 ANQGSEA. The CDR3 is 15 residues long. The CDR3 sequence: CSVEDQTEMNTEAFF.

This chain connects TRBV15 to TRBJ2-1; as DNA is missing, the TRBD1 call by TCRdb cannot be tested. The CDR3 extends over 15 amino acids. The germline CDR1 and CDR2 sequences are LNHNV and YYDKDF (reference sequence). The CDR3 sequence: CATSRTHRGSDEQFF.

The gene calls are TRBV29-1 and TRBJ2-5. The CDR3 totals 11 residues. Germline-derived CDR1 and CDR2 are SQVTM and ANQGSEA. This CDR3 is CSVERRETQYF.

CDR3 amino acids: CASSQGAAGTTPYEQYF. V and J are TRBV3-1 and TRBJ2-7; TCRdb picks TRBD1, but there is no DNA to check that call. The CDR3 length is 17 residues. The germline V gene has CDR1 LGHDT and CDR2 YNNKEL (reference sequence).